Listed here are 24 T cell receptor beta chains from one sample, sequenced in a study of T cell responses to AZD1222 COVID-19 vaccine. Sequencing used immunoSEQ multiplex PCR; TCRdb keeps in-frame clones, though not all of them. This table has 100,000 to 150,000 clones, 87% appearing once. Source: peripheral blood, taken on day 0 of AZD1222 vaccination. The receptor set was obtained from an adult in good health.

This clone was found a few times. This chain connects TRBV19 to TRBJ1-2; the D gene is possibly TRBD1 (5 bases). This CDR3 comprises 14 residues. Trimming cost V 2 bases and J 2 bases, with 9 bases left between them. Germline V gene lookup returns CDR1 LNHDA and CDR2 SQIVND (reference sequence). CDR3 residues: CASSIRGDNYGYTF. The CDR3 DNA reads TGTGCCAGTAGTATACGGGGCGACAACTATGGCTACACCTTC.

V and J are TRBV6-2 or TRBV6-3 and TRBJ2-7; possible D gene TRBD1, 6 bases. V was shortened by 6 bases and J by 10 bases, with 16 bases between the two germline ends. Per germline, CDR1 MNHEY and CDR2 SVGEGT. There are 12 residues in the CDR3. The CDR3 sequence is CASSQDRQVQYF. DNA of the CDR3: TGTGCCAGCAGCCAAGACAGGCAAGTACAGTACTTC.

V is TRBV19 and J is TRBJ1-5; no firm D call. V lost 6 bases and J 8 bases, leaving 20 bases between the germline ends. CDR3 length: 15 amino acids. Germline CDR1 is LNHDA and CDR2 is SQIVND (reference sequence). The chain's CDR3 is CASSPRFGPFEPQHF. The CDR3 bases are TGTGCCAGTAGCCCAAGGTTTGGGCCTTTTGAGCCCCAGCATTTT. The variable domain in full, with the rest retrieved from reference TRBV19 and TRBJ1-5, is DGGITQSPKYLFRKEGQNVTLSCEQNLNHDAMYWYRQDPGQGLRLIYYSQIVNDFQKGDIAEGYSVSREKKESFPLTVTSAQKNPTAFYLCASSPRFGPFEPQHFGDGTRLSIL.

The chain employs TRBV2 and TRBJ2-4, with 10 bases aligning to TRBD1. Germline V gene data show CDR1 as SNHLY and CDR2 as FYNNEI. This CDR3 has 13 residues. Trimming at V came to 6 bases and at J to 6 bases, leaving 2 bases not matched to a gene. The CDR3 here is CASRDRGGNIQYF. The CDR3, as DNA: TGTGCCAGCAGGGACAGGGGGGGAAACATTCAGTACTTC.

This clone was seen a few times. The J gene is TRBJ1-6, the V gene TRBV4-2; D perhaps matches TRBD1 (5 bases). Germline V gene sequence: CDR1 LGHNA, CDR2 YNFKEQ. Trimming stripped 0 bases from V and 9 bases from J, with 12 bases between. The CDR3 length is 15 residues. The DNA for the CDR3 is TGTGCCAGCAGCCAAGATGTGGAGGGGAGTTCACCCCTCCACTTT. This sequence encodes CASSQDVEGSSPLHF.

This clone was observed a handful of times. The chain couples TRBV27 to TRBJ1-6; D is possibly TRBD1 (5 bases). V lost 1 base and J 4 bases, leaving 20 bases between the germline ends. Germline V gene sequence: CDR1 MNHEY, CDR2 SMNVEV (reference sequence). The CDR3 extends over 19 amino acids. The CDR3 sequence is CASSLFALHLKGYNSPLHF. The CDR3 DNA follows: TGTGCCAGCAGTTTATTCGCTTTGCACCTTAAGGGGTATAATTCACCCCTCCACTTT.

The chain joins TRBV5-1 to TRBJ1-4, with 7 bases lining up with TRBD1. V lost 0 bases, J lost 5 bases, and 1 base stayed unmatched. Germline CDR1 reads SGHRS; CDR2 reads YFSETQ. This CDR3 has 14 amino acids. The DNA for the CDR3 is TGCGCCAGCAGCTTGGGGGACAGAAATGAAAAACTGTTTTTT. It is translated as CASSLGDRNEKLFF. Using reference TRBV5-1 and TRBJ1-4 for the parts outside the CDR3, the full variable domain is KAGVTQTPRYLIKTRGQQVTLSCSPISGHRSVSWYQQTPGQGLQFLFEYFSETQRNKGNFPGRFSGRQFSNSRSEMNVSTLELGDSALYLCASSLGDRNEKLFFGSGTQLSVL.

The chain uses TRBV18 and TRBJ2-1, with D unclear. The germline gives CDR1 KGHSH, CDR2 LQKENI. V was clipped by 2 bases and J by 8 bases, with 19 bases between them. This CDR3 contains 16 residues. CDR3 in amino acids: CASSPIHARLGYEQFF. As DNA, the CDR3 is TGTGCCAGCTCACCAATTCACGCTCGTTTAGGGTATGAGCAGTTCTTC.

The rearrangement joins TRBV6-2 or TRBV6-3 to TRBJ1-2; possible D gene TRBD1, 6 bases. V lost 5 bases, J lost 7 bases, and 26 bases lay in between. The CDR3 extends over 17 amino acids. Germline values: CDR1 MNHEY, CDR2 SVGEGT. CDR3: CASSPRGGGTTVGGYTF. Here the CDR3 DNA reads TGTGCCAGCAGTCCCCGAGGGGGGGGTACAACAGTCGGTGGCTACACCTTC.

The chain links TRBV5-1 to TRBJ2-6; a weak D match, TRBD2 (6 bases). The CDR3 is 15 amino acids. Trimming took off 4 bases at V and 1 base at J, with 9 bases between the two ends. Germline CDR1 and CDR2: SGHRS and YFSETQ. The CDR3 coding sequence is TGCGCCAGCAGCAGGGAGGAGTCTGGGGCCAACGTCCTGACTTTC. Encoded protein: CASSREESGANVLTF.

This clone occurred once. Here the CDR3 reads CSASSDRDQLTLKHSPLHF. DNA for the CDR3: TGCAGTGCTAGTTCGGACAGGGACCAATTGACTCTAAAACATTCACCCCTCCACTTT. This chain uses TRBV20-1 with TRBJ1-6; TRBD1 agrees at 8 bases. CDR3 length: 19 residues. V was pared by 3 bases and J by 8 bases, with 21 bases of the junction left unmatched. Germline CDR1 is DFQATT and CDR2 is SNEGSKA (reference sequence).

The chain has TRBV28 and TRBJ2-1; D may correspond to TRBD1 or TRBD2 (5 bases each). CDR3 length equals 13 residues. The V gene's germline CDR1 is MDHEN and CDR2 SYDVKM. V dropped 3 bases and J dropped 7 bases, with 10 bases sitting between them. The CDR3 loop is CASSFGARNEQFF. For the CDR3, the DNA is TGTGCCAGCAGTTTCGGGGCTCGGAATGAGCAGTTCTTC.

The chain recombines TRBV14 with TRBJ2-7; 8 bases line up with TRBD1. The germline CDR1 and CDR2 sequences are SGHDN and FVKESK. V dropped 4 bases and J dropped 0; count of bases not matched to a gene: 8. The CDR3 is made up of 16 amino acids. DNA of the CDR3: TGTGCCAGCAGCCTGTCGGGACAGGACCTCTCCTACGAGCAGTACTTC. It specifies CASSLSGQDLSYEQYF.

This clone showed up just once. The V gene is TRBV14, the J gene TRBJ2-1; D remains ambiguous. CDR1 is SGHDN and CDR2 is FVKESK in the germline V gene. This CDR3 has 12 residues. V dropped 1 base and J dropped 7 bases, with 5 bases sitting between them. The DNA for the CDR3 is TGTGCCAGCAGCCAAGTGGTTAATGAGCAGTTCTTC. Encoded protein: CASSQVVNEQFF.

The genes are TRBV6-5 and TRBJ1-2, with unresolved D. Trimming shortened V by 0 bases and J by 0 bases, and 11 bases separated the two germline ends. Germline V CDR1 and CDR2: MNHEY, SVGAGI. The CDR3 has 16 residues. CDR3 bases: TGTGCCAGCAGTTACTCGAGGGCCGAATCTAACTATGGCTACACCTTC. It specifies CASSYSRAESNYGYTF.

V and J are TRBV11-2 and TRBJ2-1; TRBD2 matches 9 bases. Germline assignment: CDR1 SGHAT and CDR2 FQNNGV. The CDR3 sequence is 15 residues long. With V trimmed by 4 bases and J by 4 bases, 5 bases remained unmatched. CDR3 sequence (DNA): TGTGCCAGCAGCTCGTCTAGCGGGGAATACAATGAGCAGTTCTTC. Residues: CASSSSSGEYNEQFF. Looking up the rest from reference TRBV11-2 and TRBJ2-1 gives the full variable domain: EAGVAQSPRYKIIEKRQSVAFWCNPISGHATLYWYQQILGQGPKLLIQFQNNGVVDDSQLPKDRFSAERLKGVDSTLKIQPAKLEDSAVYLCASSSSSGEYNEQFFGPGTRLTVL.

J is TRBJ1-6 and V is TRBV6-6, with D possibly being TRBD1 (5 bases). This CDR3 region has 17 residues. The germline V gene has CDR1 MNHNY and CDR2 SVGAGI (reference sequence). V lost 5 bases and J 7 bases, leaving 21 bases between the germline ends. The CDR3 bases are TGTGCCAGCAGTCTAAGGGGCCAAATCGAGTCGAATTCACCCCTCCACTTT. Its translation: CASSLRGQIESNSPLHF.

The chain recombines TRBV7-3 with TRBJ2-7; D is perhaps TRBD1 or TRBD2 (5 bases each). Per germline, CDR1 SGHTA and CDR2 FQGTGA. The CDR3 is made up of 13 amino acids. V was pared by 3 bases and J by 5 bases, with 11 bases between. For the CDR3, the DNA is TGTGCCAGCAGCTTTGGTGGGGGAGACGAGCAGTACTTC. This translates into CASSFGGGDEQYF.

The table lists this clone with a few counts. The V and J genes are TRBV2 and TRBJ1-5; D not certain. The CDR3 spans 17 residues. Per germline, CDR1 SNHLY and CDR2 FYNNEI. V gave up 0 bases and J gave up 5 bases, with 17 bases separating them. The CDR3, as DNA: TGTGCCAGCAGTGAAGCGCTATTTCCCCGCTTGGATCAGCCCCAGCATTTT. It specifies CASSEALFPRLDQPQHF.

The chain links TRBV10-3 to TRBJ2-7; D is uncertain. Germline CDR1 reads ENHRY; CDR2 reads SYGVKD. The CDR3 length is 10 residues. Between the trimmed V and J ends, which lost 8 bases and 4 bases, there was a span of 6 bases. The CDR3 here is CAIGEYEQYF. As DNA, the CDR3 is TGTGCCATCGGCGAGTACGAGCAGTACTTC.

The J gene is TRBJ1-2, the V gene TRBV25-1; D not certain. Trimming took 2 bases from V and 8 from J, leaving 15 bases between them. The CDR3 is made up of 14 amino acids. Germline V gene lookup returns CDR1 MGHDK and CDR2 SYGVNS. CDR3: CASSETGQAVGYTF. The CDR3, as DNA: TGTGCCAGCAGTGAAACTGGGCAGGCCGTAGGCTACACCTTC.

The chain couples TRBV19 to TRBJ1-2; D perhaps matches TRBD1 (6 bases). V was trimmed by 7 bases and J by 0 bases, leaving 12 bases between them. CDR3 length: 14 residues. Per germline, CDR1 LNHDA and CDR2 SQIVND (reference sequence). Written as DNA, the CDR3 is TGTGCCAGTACGGGGGCGGAAGCTAACTATGGCTACACCTTC. It translates to CASTGAEANYGYTF.

The chain employs TRBV7-2 and TRBJ1-1, with D possibly TRBD1 on 5 matching bases. There are 13 residues in the CDR3. Trimming cost V 4 bases and J 8 bases, with 14 bases left between them. CDR1 is SGHTA, CDR2 FQGNSA, per germline. The CDR3 protein is CASSYLLGQEAFF. In DNA, the CDR3 is TGTGCCAGCAGCTACCTCTTAGGACAAGAAGCTTTCTTT.

This clone appeared a single time. The chain couples TRBV6-5 to TRBJ1-5; TRBD1 aligns across 9 bases. CDR3 length: 15 residues. Germline assignment: CDR1 MNHEY and CDR2 SVGAGI. Losses at the gene ends were 7 bases for V and 5 bases for J; bases not matched to a gene: 9. The CDR3 loop is CASTRDRERYQPQHF. CDR3 nucleotides: TGTGCCAGCACTCGGGACAGGGAGAGATATCAGCCCCAGCATTTT.